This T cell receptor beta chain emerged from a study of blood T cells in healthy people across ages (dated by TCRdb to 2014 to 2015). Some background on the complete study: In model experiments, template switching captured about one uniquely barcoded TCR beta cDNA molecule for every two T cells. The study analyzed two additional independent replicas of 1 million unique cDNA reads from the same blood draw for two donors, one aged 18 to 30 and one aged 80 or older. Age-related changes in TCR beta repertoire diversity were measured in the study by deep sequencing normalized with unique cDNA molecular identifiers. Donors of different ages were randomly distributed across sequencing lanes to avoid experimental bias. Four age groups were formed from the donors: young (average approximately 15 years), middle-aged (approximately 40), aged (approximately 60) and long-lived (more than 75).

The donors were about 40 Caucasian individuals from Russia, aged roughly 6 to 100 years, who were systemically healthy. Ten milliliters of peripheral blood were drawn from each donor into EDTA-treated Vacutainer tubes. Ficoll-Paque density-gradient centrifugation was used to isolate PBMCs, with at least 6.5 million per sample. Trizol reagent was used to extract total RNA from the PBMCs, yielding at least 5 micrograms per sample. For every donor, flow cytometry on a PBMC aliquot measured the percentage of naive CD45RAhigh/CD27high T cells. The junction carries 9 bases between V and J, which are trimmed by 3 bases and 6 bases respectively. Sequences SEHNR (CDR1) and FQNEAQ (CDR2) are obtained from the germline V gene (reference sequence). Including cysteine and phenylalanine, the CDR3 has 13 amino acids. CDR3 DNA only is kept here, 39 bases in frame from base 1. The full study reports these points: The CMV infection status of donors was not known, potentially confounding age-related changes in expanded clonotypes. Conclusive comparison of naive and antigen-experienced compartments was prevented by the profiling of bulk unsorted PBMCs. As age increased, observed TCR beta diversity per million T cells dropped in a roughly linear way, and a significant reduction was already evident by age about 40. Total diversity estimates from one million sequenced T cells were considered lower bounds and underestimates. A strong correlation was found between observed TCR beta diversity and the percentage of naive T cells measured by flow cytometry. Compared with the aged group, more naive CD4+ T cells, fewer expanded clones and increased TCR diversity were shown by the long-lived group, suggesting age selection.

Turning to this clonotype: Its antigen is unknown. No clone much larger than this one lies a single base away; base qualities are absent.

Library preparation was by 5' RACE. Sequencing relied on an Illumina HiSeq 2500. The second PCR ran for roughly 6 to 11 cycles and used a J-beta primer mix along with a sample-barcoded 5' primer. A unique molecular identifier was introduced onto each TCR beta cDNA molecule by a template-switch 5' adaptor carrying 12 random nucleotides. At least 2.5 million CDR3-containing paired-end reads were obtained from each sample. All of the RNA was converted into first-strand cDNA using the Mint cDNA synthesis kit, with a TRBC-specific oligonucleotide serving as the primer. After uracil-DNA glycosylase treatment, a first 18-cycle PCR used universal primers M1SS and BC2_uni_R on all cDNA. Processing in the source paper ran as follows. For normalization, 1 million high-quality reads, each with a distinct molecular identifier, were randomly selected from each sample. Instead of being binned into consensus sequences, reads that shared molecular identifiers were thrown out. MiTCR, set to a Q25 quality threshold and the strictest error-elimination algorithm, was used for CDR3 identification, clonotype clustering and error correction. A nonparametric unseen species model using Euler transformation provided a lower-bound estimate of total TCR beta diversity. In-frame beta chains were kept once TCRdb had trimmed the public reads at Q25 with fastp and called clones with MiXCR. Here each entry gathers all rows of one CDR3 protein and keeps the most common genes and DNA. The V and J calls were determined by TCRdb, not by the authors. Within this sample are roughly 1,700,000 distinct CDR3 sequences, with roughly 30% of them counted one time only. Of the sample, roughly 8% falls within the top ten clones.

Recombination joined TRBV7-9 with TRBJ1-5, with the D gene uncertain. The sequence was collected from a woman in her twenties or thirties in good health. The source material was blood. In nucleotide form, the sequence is TGTGCCAGCAGCTTGACGGTCGGTCAGCCCCAGCATTTT. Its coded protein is CASSLTVGQPQHF.